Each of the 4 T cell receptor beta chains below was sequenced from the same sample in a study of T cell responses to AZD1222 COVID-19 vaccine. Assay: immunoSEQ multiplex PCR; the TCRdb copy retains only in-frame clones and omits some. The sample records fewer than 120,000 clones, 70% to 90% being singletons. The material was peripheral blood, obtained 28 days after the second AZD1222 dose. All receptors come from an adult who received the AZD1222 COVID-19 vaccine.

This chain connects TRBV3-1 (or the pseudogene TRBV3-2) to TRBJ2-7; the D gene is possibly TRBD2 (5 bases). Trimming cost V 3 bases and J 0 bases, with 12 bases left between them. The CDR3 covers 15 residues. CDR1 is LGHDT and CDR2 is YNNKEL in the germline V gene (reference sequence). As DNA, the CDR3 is TGTGCCAGCAGCCATGGGAGCCGGAGCTCCTACGAGCAGTACTTC. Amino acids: CASSHGSRSSYEQYF.

The CDR3 DNA reads TGTGCCAGTAGTAGACGGACTAGCGGGAGGGCCTACGAGCAGTACTTC. Translating gives CASSRRTSGRAYEQYF. The chain uses TRBV19 and TRBJ2-7; 15 bases are a match to TRBD2. The CDR3 has 16 residues. Losses at the gene ends were 4 bases for V and 2 bases for J; bases not matched to a gene: 3. Per the germline V gene, CDR1 is LNHDA and CDR2 is SQIVND (reference sequence).

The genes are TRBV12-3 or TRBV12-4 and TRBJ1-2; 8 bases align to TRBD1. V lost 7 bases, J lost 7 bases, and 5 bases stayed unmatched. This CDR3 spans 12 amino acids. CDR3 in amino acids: CASNTGGFGYTF. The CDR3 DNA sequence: TGTGCCAGCAATACAGGGGGATTTGGCTACACCTTC.

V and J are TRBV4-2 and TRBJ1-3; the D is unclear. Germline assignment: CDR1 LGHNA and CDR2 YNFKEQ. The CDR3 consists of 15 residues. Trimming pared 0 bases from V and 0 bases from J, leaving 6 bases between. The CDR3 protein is CASSQDGTSGNTIYF. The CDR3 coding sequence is TGTGCCAGCAGCCAAGATGGAACCTCTGGAAACACCATATATTTT.